The rows below give T cell receptor beta chains drawn from one sample of a study of cytomegalovirus exposure and HLA in healthy donors. Clones were sequenced by immunoSEQ multiplex PCR, and TCRdb holds only the in-frame ones, with some missing. Of roughly 150,000 clones listed, approximately 80% are singletons. Sequencing was carried out using PBMCs. These TCRs come from a man aged 50 to 60 in good health and CMV-seropositive. Both conserved end residues are part of each CDR3. The order of the fields is D gene, clone size, V gene, J gene, CDR3 DNA, CDR3 protein. The D gene is left open where the match is weak. Rows may omit the clone size; those that give it use once, few, many or a size class.

.	.	TRBV10-3	TRBJ2-3	TGTGCCATCAGTGAGGACAGTAGCACAGATACGCAGTATTTT	CAISEDSSTDTQYF
.	once	TRBV13	TRBJ2-7	TGTGCCAGCAGCTTAGTGGGAAGGGGGAACGAGCAGTACTTC	CASSLVGRGNEQYF
.	.	TRBV30	TRBJ1-5	TGTGCCTGGAGTGTCAGGGACAATCAGCCCCAGCATTTT	CAWSVRDNQPQHF
TRBD2	.	TRBV2	TRBJ2-1	TGTGCCAGCAGTGGGCCACTAGCGGACAATGAGCAGTTCTTC	CASSGPLADNEQFF
TRBD1	.	TRBV9	TRBJ1-4	TGTGCCAGCAGCGCCAGGGACAGAGGTAATGAAAAACTGTTTTTT	CASSARDRGNEKLFF
.	.	TRBV9	TRBJ2-7	TGTGCCAGCAGCGTTTCCTCGGCAGGCACTTCCTACGAGCAGTACTTC	CASSVSSAGTSYEQYF
.	.	TRBV19	TRBJ1-2	TGTGCCAGCAAGTTCCGACTCAGGGGCGATTATAACTATGGCTACACCTTC	CASKFRLRGDYNYGYTF
.	.	TRBV6-1	TRBJ1-4	TGTGCCAGCAGTTCGGGGATCTGGGGTGAAAAACTGTTTTTT	CASSSGIWGEKLFF
.	.	TRBV28	TRBJ2-7	TGTGCCAGCAGTTTATCTTTGACAGGAACTTACGAGCAGTACTTC	CASSLSLTGTYEQYF
.	.	TRBV11-2	TRBJ1-1	TGTGCCAGCAGCTCCCAATTCAGGGGTACTGAAGCTTTCTTT	CASSSQFRGTEAFF
.	.	TRBV6-5	TRBJ1-2	TGTGCCAGCAGTCAACAGGAGAACTATGGCTACACCTTC	CASSQQENYGYTF
.	.	TRBV5-1	TRBJ2-5	TGCGCCAGCAGCTTGGTAGGCGGATCCCCAGTGGAGACCCAGTACTTC	CASSLVGGSPVETQYF
.	.	TRBV7-9	TRBJ2-5	TGTGCCAGCAGCTTAACCCGCAGGGCCTGGGAGACCCAGTACTTC	CASSLTRRAWETQYF
TRBD1	.	TRBV6-5	TRBJ2-7	TGTGCCAGCAGCCAGTTCAGGGGGCTTAGGGGGGAGCAGTACTTC	CASSQFRGLRGEQYF
.	.	TRBV12-5	TRBJ2-3	TGTGCTAGTGGTTTGTCCGGCACAGATACGCAGTATTTT	CASGLSGTDTQYF
TRBD1	.	TRBV5-1	TRBJ1-1	TGCGCCAGCAGCTTGGATGGACAGGGAGCTGAAGCTTTCTTT	CASSLDGQGAEAFF
TRBD2	.	TRBV9	TRBJ2-7	TGTGCCAGCAGCGTAGCCCCGGGACTAGCGTACGAGCAGTACTTC	CASSVAPGLAYEQYF
TRBD1	.	TRBV27	TRBJ1-1	TGTGCCAGCAGTTTAGCGGCAGGGGGCCGGTATAACACTGAAGCTTTCTTT	CASSLAAGGRYNTEAFF
TRBD1	.	TRBV5-1	TRBJ1-1	TGCGCCAGCAGCTTAAGAAGGCCGGGACAGGGCCAGAACACTGAAGCTTTCTTT	CASSLRRPGQGQNTEAFF
TRBD1	.	TRBV15	TRBJ2-6	TGTGCCACCAGCAGAGAGGGACAGCCCTCTGGGGCCAACGTCCTGACTTTC	CATSREGQPSGANVLTF